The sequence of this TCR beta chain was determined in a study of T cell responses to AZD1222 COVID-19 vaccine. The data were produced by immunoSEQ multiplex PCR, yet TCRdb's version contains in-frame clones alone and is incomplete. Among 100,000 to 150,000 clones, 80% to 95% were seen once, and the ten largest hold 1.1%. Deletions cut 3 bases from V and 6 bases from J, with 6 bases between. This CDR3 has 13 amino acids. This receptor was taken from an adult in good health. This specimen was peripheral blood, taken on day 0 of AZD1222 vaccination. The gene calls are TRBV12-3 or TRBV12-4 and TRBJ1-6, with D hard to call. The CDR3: CASSLEANSPLHF. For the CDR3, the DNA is TGTGCCAGCAGTTTGGAGGCTAATTCACCCCTCCACTTT.